These 10 T cell receptor beta chains were all obtained from the same sample, sequenced in a study of PD-1 blockade in classical Hodgkin lymphoma (TCRdb year 2020). Library preparation employed the immunoSEQ multiplex PCR assay. TCRdb retrieved this table from immuneACCESS and kept in-frame rearrangements only. Not all clones are present; in checked studies, unresolved V genes account for under half, and no reason is known for the remainder. This sample lists fewer than 20,000 clones; approximately 83% were detected once. Over 30% of the sample belongs to the ten largest clones. The time point tag for this specimen amounts to: cycle 2 day 1 (C2D1) of nivolumab. All trial patients had relapsed after autologous stem cell transplantation, with cohorts A, B and C differing in prior brentuximab vedotin exposure. This material consisted of peripheral blood mononuclear cells (PBMCs), taken before the second cycle of nivolumab. These receptors all come from a human donor with classical Hodgkin lymphoma.

The chain carries TRBV5-1 and TRBJ2-7; perhaps TRBD2 as D (5 bases). Trimming took off 0 bases at V and 6 bases at J, with 16 bases between the two ends. The germline V gene has CDR1 SGHRS and CDR2 YFSETQ. This CDR3 is built from 15 residues. The CDR3 loop reads CASSLGLGEVREQYF. CDR3 nucleotide sequence: TGCGCCAGCAGCTTGGGGTTGGGAGAAGTACGCGAGCAGTACTTC.

The chain employs TRBV16 and TRBJ2-3; D tentatively fits TRBD1 or TRBD2 (5 bases each). The germline CDR1 and CDR2 sequences are KGHSY and FQNENV. V shed 4 bases and J shed 6 bases, with 11 bases lying between them. The CDR3 contains 13 residues. CDR3 sequence reads: CASSPTWGDTQYF. Here the CDR3 DNA reads TGTGCCAGCAGCCCCACGTGGGGGGATACGCAGTATTTT. Full variable domain (missing parts from reference TRBV16 and TRBJ2-3): GEEVAQTPKHLVRGEGQKAKLYCAPIKGHSYVFWYQQVLKNEFKFLISFQNENVFDETGMPKERFSAKCLPNSPCSLEIQATKLEDSAVYFCASSPTWGDTQYFGPGTRLTVL.

The chain recombines TRBV7-6 with TRBJ2-7, with D perhaps matching TRBD2 (6 bases). The CDR3 extends over 14 amino acids. The germline CDR1 and CDR2 sequences are SGHVS and FNYEAQ. Deletions cut 0 bases from V and 0 bases from J, with 6 bases between. CDR3 in amino acids: CASSLAGGSYEQYF. The CDR3, as DNA: TGTGCCAGCAGCTTAGCGGGGGGCTCCTACGAGCAGTACTTC.

V gene TRBV29-1 combines with J gene TRBJ1-3, with 7 nucleotides matching TRBD1. This CDR3 region has 13 residues. CDR1 and CDR2 (germline): SQVTM, ANQGSEA. Trimming removed 7 bases from V and 2 bases from J; junction bases left unmatched: 5. The DNA of the CDR3 is TGCAGCGCCGCCGGGACAGCTGGAAACACCATATATTTT. Its translation is CSAAGTAGNTIYF.

A remark on this clone: This CDR3 is also generated by other DNA sequences in the sample. The chain couples TRBV9 to TRBJ2-7, with 12 bases that match TRBD1. This CDR3 is built from 15 residues. Trimming at V came to 0 bases and at J to 9 bases, leaving 7 bases not matched to a gene. Germline V gene lookup returns CDR1 SGDLS and CDR2 YYNGEE. Written as DNA, the CDR3 is TGTGCCAGCAGCGTAGCCGGGACAGGGGGCTTTGGGCAGTACTTC. Translating gives CASSVAGTGGFGQYF.

The chain couples TRBV5-1 to TRBJ2-7; possible D gene TRBD1, 5 bases. The germline gives CDR1 SGHRS, CDR2 YFSETQ. CDR3 length equals 15 residues. Trimming shortened V by 0 bases and J by 3 bases, and 13 bases separated the two germline ends. The CDR3 sequence: CASSLAPQDDYEQYF. The CDR3 nucleotides are TGCGCCAGCAGCTTGGCGCCACAGGACGACTACGAGCAGTACTTC.

The V call is TRBV6-5, the J call TRBJ1-1; no clear D. The CDR3 is 15 residues long. V lost 2 bases and J 5 bases, leaving 15 bases between the germline ends. In germline, CDR1 is MNHEY, CDR2 SVGAGI. CDR3 sequence (DNA): TGTGCCAGCAGTTACCTGCTGCGGGCTTCGACTGAAGCTTTCTTT. It yields the protein CASSYLLRASTEAFF.

This clone was seen once. The gene calls are TRBV5-5 and TRBJ2-2; possible D gene TRBD1, 6 bases. The CDR3 sequence is 16 residues long. The V gene lost 4 bases and the J gene lost 4 bases, with 17 bases spanning the gap. CDR1 and CDR2 (germline): SGHKS, YYEKEE (reference sequence). CDR3 in DNA: TGTGCCAGCAGCCCTCACAGGGCCGTTCGCACCGGGGAGCTGTTTTTT. This codes for CASSPHRAVRTGELFF.

The sample holds one count of this clone. The chain has TRBV7-9 and TRBJ1-2, with D possibly being TRBD1 (6 bases). Trimming took off 5 bases at V and 2 bases at J, with 15 bases between the two ends. The CDR3 is 15 amino acids. Germline-derived CDR1 and CDR2 are SEHNR and FQNEAQ (reference sequence). The CDR3 nucleotides are TGTGCCAGCAGCCTAGGACAGCTGATGAACTATGGCTACACCTTC. Translating it yields CASSLGQLMNYGYTF. Filled out from reference TRBV7-9 and TRBJ1-2, the complete variable domain reads DTGVSQNPRHKITKRGQNVTFRCDPISEHNRLYWYRQTLGQGPEFLTYFQNEAQLEKSRLLSDRFSAERPKGSFSTLEIQRTEQGDSAMYLCASSLGQLMNYGYTFGSGTRLTVV.

This sequence joins TRBV11-3 and TRBJ2-4, with 12 bases matching TRBD1. The CDR3 contains 19 residues. Looked up from germline, CDR1 is SGHNT and CDR2 is YENEEA. The junction had 13 bases not matched to a gene; V was cut back by 5 bases and J by 2 bases. In DNA form, the CDR3 reads TGTGCCAGCAGCAGACCGGGACAGGGGGCGCAGTGCCCCAAAAACATTCAGTACTTC. Amino acid sequence: CASSRPGQGAQCPKNIQYF.